These 28 T cell receptor beta chains came from one sample sequenced in a study of metastatic and nonmetastatic thyroid tumors. TCRdb reanalyzed the PCR reads with MiXCR. The repertoire holds over 20,000 clones, with 10% to 12% as singletons. No treatment of any kind had been given to any patient before thyroid surgery. Sequenced: blood. All receptors derive from a female donor with papillary thyroid cancer or a benign thyroid nodule (not recorded which). Some clones in this sample may be carry-over from other donors' samples.

By frequency in the sample, this clone is medium-sized. The chain carries TRBV6-1 and TRBJ2-7; D not resolved. Trimming took off 1 base at V and 2 bases at J, with 3 bases between the two ends. Germline V gene data show CDR1 as MNHNS and CDR2 as SASEGT. The CDR3 sequence is 12 residues long. CDR3 amino acids: CASSEGTYEQYF. As DNA, the CDR3 is TGTGCCAGCAGTGAAGGGACCTACGAGCAGTACTTC.

This clone showed up many times. The genes are TRBV9 and TRBJ2-1; 8 nucleotides align to TRBD2. The CDR3 totals 15 residues. The V segment lost 3 bases and the J segment 6 bases; nucleotides outside the gene matches: 8. Germline loops: CDR1 SGDLS, CDR2 YYNGEE. The chain's CDR3 is CASSERIAGSNEQFF. The CDR3 DNA follows: TGTGCCAGCAGCGAGAGGATAGCGGGAAGCAATGAGCAGTTCTTC.

This clone was seen many times. The rearrangement links TRBV5-1 to TRBJ2-5, with unresolved D. The CDR3 contains 11 residues. CDR1 is SGHRS and CDR2 is YFSETQ in the germline V gene. Trimming took off 4 bases at V and 7 bases at J, with 8 bases between the two ends. CDR3 amino acids: CASSNEATQYF. The CDR3 DNA follows: TGCGCCAGCAGCAACGAGGCGACCCAGTACTTC.

At least ten counts were recorded for this clone. The chain has TRBV20-1 and TRBJ1-4; maybe TRBD1 (6 bases). V was shortened by 6 bases and J by 3 bases, with 14 bases between the two germline ends. CDR3 length: 14 amino acids. Germline-derived CDR1 and CDR2 are DFQATT and SNEGSKA (reference sequence). In DNA form, the CDR3 reads TGCAGTGCACCCAGGGGTGGGTCTAATGAAAAACTGTTTTTT. Encoded protein: CSAPRGGSNEKLFF.

This clone was seen many times. The chain links TRBV6-1 to TRBJ1-3; TRBD1 matches 7 bases. The V and J ends lost 7 bases and 3 bases, in that order; junction bases with no gene match: 6. Germline-derived CDR1 and CDR2 are MNHNS and SASEGT. CDR3 length: 14 amino acids. DNA of the CDR3: TGTGCCAGCACTCCAGACAGGGTTGGAAACACCATATATTTT. It yields the protein CASTPDRVGNTIYF.

There are many counts of this clone. CDR3 bases: TGTGCCAGCAGCGACAGAGACAATCAGCCCCAGCATTTT. Translating gives CASSDRDNQPQHF. The chain employs TRBV6-2 or TRBV6-3 and TRBJ1-5, with D perhaps TRBD1 (5 bases). The germline gives CDR1 MNHEY, CDR2 SVGEGT. This CDR3 is 13 amino acids long. Trimming removed 6 bases from V and 3 bases from J, with 9 bases in between.

The V gene is TRBV6-1, the J gene TRBJ2-1; 16 bases match TRBD2. This CDR3 spans 16 amino acids. Germline V gene lookup returns CDR1 MNHNS and CDR2 SASEGT. V lost 6 bases and J lost 8; bases outside the gene matches: 7. The CDR3 DNA reads TGTGCCAGCAGCTTGGGGACTAGCGGGAGGGCCCATGAGCAGTTCTTC. It codes for CASSLGTSGRAHEQFF.

This clone was detected many times. This chain links TRBV7-2 with TRBJ2-5; 8 nucleotides match TRBD1. Germline-derived CDR1 and CDR2 are SGHTA and FQGNSA. The CDR3 is made up of 13 amino acids. V was pared by 6 bases and J by 2 bases, with 2 bases of the junction left unmatched. The CDR3 sequence is CASSRDRQETQYF. The CDR3 DNA reads as TGTGCCAGCAGTCGGGACAGGCAAGAGACCCAGTACTTC.

V gene TRBV5-1 combines with J gene TRBJ1-1; maybe TRBD1 (6 bases). Trimming pared 4 bases from V and 3 bases from J, leaving 16 bases between. Germline V lookup: CDR1 SGHRS, CDR2 YFSETQ. CDR3 size: 15 residues. CDR3 DNA: TGCGCCAGCAGCCTCCGACAGGTGGGGGACACTGAAGCTTTCTTT. Translating gives CASSLRQVGDTEAFF. Drawing the rest from reference TRBV5-1 and TRBJ1-1, the complete variable domain is KAGVTQTPRYLIKTRGQQVTLSCSPISGHRSVSWYQQTPGQGLQFLFEYFSETQRNKGNFPGRFSGRQFSNSRSEMNVSTLELGDSALYLCASSLRQVGDTEAFFGQGTRLTVV.

The sample holds many counts of this clone. The gene calls are TRBV10-3 and TRBJ1-1, with TRBD1 as a possible D gene (6 bases). Germline V gene sequence: CDR1 ENHRY, CDR2 SYGVKD. The CDR3 extends over 12 amino acids. V was shortened by 8 bases and J by 0 bases, with 7 bases between the two germline ends. The CDR3 protein is CAIGQLNTEAFF. In DNA, the CDR3 is TGTGCCATCGGACAGCTGAACACTGAAGCTTTCTTT.

This rearrangement joins TRBV27 to TRBJ1-6, with D uncertain. Trimming removed 3 bases at V and 14 bases at J, with 14 bases between. This CDR3 comprises 13 residues. Germline CDR1 MNHEY, CDR2 SMNVEV (reference sequence). CDR3 in amino acids: CASSFLLGSTLHF. The CDR3 region has the DNA TGTGCCAGCAGTTTTTTATTGGGCTCTACCCTCCACTTT.

This clone was detected ten times or more. The rearrangement joins TRBV11-2 to TRBJ2-1, with TRBD1 matching over 11 bases. Trimming took 5 bases from V and 6 from J; bases not matched to a gene: 3. CDR3 length: 14 residues. The germline gives CDR1 SGHAT, CDR2 FQNNGV. This CDR3 is CASSKGTGGNEQFF. The CDR3 DNA reads as TGTGCCAGCAGCAAAGGGACAGGGGGCAATGAGCAGTTCTTC.

This clone was detected many times. The chain employs TRBV20-1 and TRBJ1-1; perhaps TRBD1 as D (6 bases). The CDR3 totals 12 residues. The V gene's germline CDR1 is DFQATT and CDR2 SNEGSKA (reference sequence). Trimming took 6 bases from V and 2 from J, leaving 10 bases between them. This chain's CDR3 is CSAEDSNTEAFF. The CDR3 DNA reads as TGCAGTGCCGAGGACAGTAACACTGAAGCTTTCTTT.

This clone was seen repeatedly, ten times or more. As DNA, the CDR3 is TGTGCCAGCTCACCACCACAGGGGGGGAGCCAAGAGACCCAGTACTTC. It yields the protein CASSPPQGGSQETQYF. V and J are TRBV18 and TRBJ2-5; possible D gene TRBD1, 8 bases. The CDR3 has 16 amino acids. Deletions cut 0 bases from V and 1 base from J, with 12 bases between. Germline loops: CDR1 KGHSH, CDR2 LQKENI.

There are a few counts of this clone. CDR3 DNA: TGTGCCAGCAGCCATGGAACTAGCGGAGTATACGAGCAGTACTTC. Protein sequence: CASSHGTSGVYEQYF. The chain is built from TRBV5-4 and TRBJ2-7, with 8 bases matching TRBD2. Germline values: CDR1 SGHNT, CDR2 YYREEE (reference sequence). CDR3 size: 15 residues. V was clipped by 4 bases and J by 4 bases; unmatched bases: 10.

In the case of this clone: Possible read error: a much larger clone is one base away. The chain is built from TRBV20-1 and TRBJ2-1; 15 positions agree with TRBD2. CDR1 DFQATT and CDR2 SNEGSKA come from the germline V gene (reference sequence). Losses at the gene ends were 8 bases for V and 5 bases for J; bases not matched to a gene: 10. This CDR3 is 16 amino acids long. The CDR3 nucleotides are TGCAGTTCCAGTGGACTAGCGGGAGGGATGGACAATGAGCAGTTCTTC. This encodes CSSSGLAGGMDNEQFF.

This clone has ten or more counts. The chain joins TRBV18 to TRBJ1-2; D is undetermined. V was pared by 0 bases and J by 6 bases, with 8 bases between. CDR3 length: 13 residues. Germline V gene lookup returns CDR1 KGHSH and CDR2 LQKENI. The CDR3 DNA is TGTGCCAGCTCACCACCGACAAGAGATGGCTACACCTTC. Its translation: CASSPPTRDGYTF.

This clone was detected ten times or more. The gene calls are TRBV11-1 and TRBJ2-5; the match to TRBD2 covers 15 bases. Per germline, CDR1 SGHAT and CDR2 FQDESV (reference sequence). The ends lost 6 bases at V and 4 bases at J; junction bases unmatched: 3. CDR3 length: 15 amino acids. Here the CDR3 DNA reads TGTGCCAGCAGTTCGGGACTAGCGGGAGGAGAGACCCAGTACTTC. Translation gives CASSSGLAGGETQYF.

This chain connects TRBV5-1 to TRBJ1-2; TRBD1 matches at 7 bases. The CDR3 consists of 14 residues. Looked up from germline, CDR1 is SGHRS and CDR2 is YFSETQ. V was clipped by 4 bases and J by 4 bases; unmatched bases: 7. The CDR3 DNA sequence: TGCGCCAGCAGCCCGGGGACAGCCGTCTATGGCTACACCTTC. Its translation: CASSPGTAVYGYTF.

This clone was picked up many times. This sequence joins TRBV20-1 and TRBJ2-2; 7 nucleotides line up with TRBD2. This CDR3 spans 16 amino acids. The V gene end was trimmed by 0 bases and the J gene end by 1 base; junction bases not matched to a gene: 5. Germline loops: CDR1 DFQATT, CDR2 SNEGSKA (reference sequence). Here the CDR3 reads CSARDRPGGNTGELFF. CDR3 coding DNA: TGCAGTGCTAGAGATCGGCCGGGAGGGAACACCGGGGAGCTGTTTTTT.

By its share, this clone is medium-sized. The CDR3 spells CASSVRTGGATEAFF. In DNA, the CDR3 is TGTGCCAGCAGTGTTAGGACAGGGGGCGCGACTGAAGCTTTCTTT. J is TRBJ1-1 and V is TRBV12-3 or TRBV12-4; 11 bases agree with TRBD1. With V trimmed by 5 bases and J by 5 bases, 7 bases remained unmatched. The CDR3 extends over 15 amino acids.

This clone was counted many times. The sample has other DNA sequences that encode this CDR3 too. The chain employs TRBV7-2 and TRBJ1-5, with 9 bases fitting TRBD1. This CDR3 has 15 residues. The V and J ends lost 3 bases and 3 bases, in that order; junction bases with no gene match: 3. Germline V gene sequence: CDR1 SGHTA, CDR2 FQGNSA. DNA for the CDR3: TGTGCCAGCAGCTTGTACAGGGGGCCCAATCAGCCCCAGCATTTT. It yields the protein CASSLYRGPNQPQHF.

This clone came up many times. The same CDR3 also results from other DNA sequences found in this sample. The chain is built from TRBV29-1 and TRBJ2-5; 7 bases are shared with TRBD1. After removal of 7 bases from V and 2 bases from J, the junction contained 13 bases not matched to a gene. Per germline, CDR1 SQVTM and CDR2 ANQGSEA. The CDR3 totals 15 residues. The CDR3 reads CSAPTGSGPQETQYF. The CDR3 DNA sequence: TGCAGCGCTCCGACAGGGAGTGGTCCACAAGAGACCCAGTACTTC.

This clone has a count of ten or more. The J gene is TRBJ1-4, the V gene TRBV20-1, with TRBD1 as a possible D gene (5 bases). The germline V and J ends were trimmed by 1 base and 8 bases, with 20 bases remaining between them. In germline, CDR1 is DFQATT, CDR2 SNEGSKA (reference sequence). The CDR3 is 16 residues long. In DNA form, the CDR3 reads TGCAGTGCTAGAGCAAGTCGGGGTGGGACTGAGGAAAAACTGTTTTTT. It translates to CSARASRGGTEEKLFF.

This clone was seen repeatedly, ten times or more. The V call is TRBV30, the J call TRBJ2-7, with 11 bases lining up with TRBD1. The CDR3 has 14 residues. Germline loops: CDR1 GTSNPN, CDR2 SVGIG (reference sequence). The J segment lost 4 bases and the V segment lost 4 bases, leaving 6 bases of the junction unmatched. CDR3 amino acids: CAWTSGTGGYEQYF. The CDR3 bases are TGTGCCTGGACCTCAGGGACAGGGGGGTACGAGCAGTACTTC.

The rearrangement links TRBV4-1 to TRBJ2-1; no clear D gene. V was trimmed by 5 bases and J by 10 bases, leaving 15 bases between them. The CDR3 length is 13 residues. Germline lookup yields CDR1 MGHRA and CDR2 YSYEKL. The CDR3, as DNA: TGCGCCAGCAGCAACGATCCCGGACGAGAGCAGTTCTTC. Translation: CASSNDPGREQFF.

This clone is medium-sized in the sample. V gene TRBV28 combines with J gene TRBJ2-7; possibly TRBD1 for D (6 bases). Trimming took 5 bases from V and 3 from J, leaving 20 bases between them. From germline, CDR1 is MDHEN and CDR2 SYDVKM. The CDR3 runs to 16 residues. The CDR3 DNA is TGTGCCAGCAGTCACCCACAGGGCCAGATCAGCTACGAGCAGTACTTC. Its translation: CASSHPQGQISYEQYF.

The genes are TRBV5-4 and TRBJ2-7; 9 bases match TRBD1. Germline V CDR1 and CDR2: SGHNT, YYREEE (reference sequence). CDR3 size: 15 residues. V lost 4 bases to trimming and J lost 7 bases; unmatched junction nucleotides: 12. CDR3 DNA sequence: TGTGCCAGCAGCCCACCGGGACAGGGAATTCAGGAGCAGTACTTC. This sequence encodes CASSPPGQGIQEQYF.